This T cell receptor beta chain was documented in a study of blood T cell repertoires in COVID-19 (TCRdb year 2020). Regarding the research as a whole: Samples from collaborators originated in the United States, Italy and Spain and spanned both the acute and convalescent phases of COVID-19. Deeply sampled blood TCRbeta repertoires from subjects exposed to, actively infected with, or recovered from COVID-19 were included in the dataset. Samples were obtained from the ongoing ImmuneRACE study (first 160 participants) and from 1,200 or so subjects provided by 6 global collaborators. Nearly every sample came with metadata listing a de-identified subject ID, COVID-19 status, age in years and sex. The repertoires were made available in a free public database intended to serve as a resource for research on the immune response to SARS-CoV-2. The material from the prospective study consisted of cDNA or gDNA derived from T cells, B-cell-depleted T cells, or PBMCs. Where available, HLA class I and class II types were taken from metadata supplied by the sample provider and were not determined by assay-based typing. Overall results and qualifications from the work: The amount of clinical and demographic metadata varied by source and participant and was provided uncurated.

Whole blood was collected in K2EDTA tubes by collaborating institutions according to the institutions' own protocols. For TCRbeta analysis, collaborators shipped samples as frozen whole blood, isolated PBMCs, or DNA extracted from either of those sample types. TCRbeta CDR3 regions were amplified from genomic DNA using the immunoSEQ Assay, a bias-controlled multiplex PCR. The source study handled its data this way. The number of nucleated cells in each sample was estimated by amplification of reference gene primers within the assay. To quantify the absolute abundance of each unique TCRbeta CDR3 rearrangement, sequence reads were collapsed and filtered. For each sample, productive Simpson clonality was calculated as the square root of Simpson's diversity index over productive rearrangements. TCRdb took over this immuneACCESS table, retaining in-frame rearrangements with V and J assigned. Such tables are incomplete; in checked studies, under half of the missing clones stem from an unresolved V gene, and the remainder is unexplained. V, J and clone size are taken as reported in that table, and D and trimming were inferred from the DNA itself. This sample has some 200,000 clones in its table, and more than 75% of those were observed once. 5.5% to 7% of the sample belongs to the ten largest clones.

The germline V gene (reference sequence) gives CDR1 as MNHEY and CDR2 as SMNVEV. Clipping removes 7 bases from V and 7 bases from J, with 15 as the unmatched junction base count. Taken from cysteine to phenylalanine, the CDR3 has 16 residues. Left in the record is the CDR3 DNA by itself, 48 bases read in frame from the first base. As to this clone: Which antigen it targets is not known. No base qualities exist here, and no much larger clone lies one base off it.

The sequence is built from TRBV27 and TRBJ2-2, with 7 bases in between that match TRBD1. This clonotype was sampled from a man aged 40-49 years with active or convalescent COVID-19. The sequenced sample consisted of peripheral blood. The DNA reads as follows: TGTGCCAGCAACGGGATGGAAGGGGGCCTGGTCGGGGAGCTGTTTTTT. Its protein reads: CASNGMEGGLVGELFF.